This entry describes one T cell receptor beta chain. This entry comes from a study of T-cell reconstitution after alpha-beta-depleted transplantation in children. This CDR3 is built from 13 residues. Germline values: CDR1 LNHDA, CDR2 SQIVND (reference sequence). Between the trimmed V and J ends, which lost 5 bases and 4 bases, there was a span of 9 bases. Using unique molecular identifiers, the investigators prepared the TCRbeta library. TCRdb reanalysed the PCR reads using MiXCR and keeps one entry per CDR3 protein. This table holds about 360,000 distinct CDR3 sequences, about an eighth found once. The source is a human donor who donated a stem cell graft to a child with Fanconi anemia. This rearrangement joins TRBV19 to TRBJ1-3; no definite D call. Here the sequenced sample was PBMCs, taken from the stem cell graft. CDR3 sequence: CASSSDGGNTIYF. DNA for the CDR3: TGTGCCAGTAGTTCTGATGGAGGAAACACCATATATTTT.